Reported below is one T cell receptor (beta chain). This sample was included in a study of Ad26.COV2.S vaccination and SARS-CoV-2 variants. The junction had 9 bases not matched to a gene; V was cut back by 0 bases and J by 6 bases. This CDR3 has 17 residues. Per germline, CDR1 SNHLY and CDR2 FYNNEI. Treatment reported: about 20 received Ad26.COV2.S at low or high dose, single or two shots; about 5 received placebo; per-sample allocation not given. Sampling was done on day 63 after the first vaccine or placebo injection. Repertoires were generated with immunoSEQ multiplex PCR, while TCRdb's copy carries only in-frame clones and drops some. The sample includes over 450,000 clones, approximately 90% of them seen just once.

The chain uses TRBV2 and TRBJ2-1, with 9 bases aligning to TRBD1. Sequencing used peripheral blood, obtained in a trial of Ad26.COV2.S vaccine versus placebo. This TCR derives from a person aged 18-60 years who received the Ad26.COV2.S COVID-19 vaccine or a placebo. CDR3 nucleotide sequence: TGTGCCAGCAGTGAAGCGCTTCCGGGGACAGGGTCCAATGAGCAGTTCTTC. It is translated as CASSEALPGTGSNEQFF.